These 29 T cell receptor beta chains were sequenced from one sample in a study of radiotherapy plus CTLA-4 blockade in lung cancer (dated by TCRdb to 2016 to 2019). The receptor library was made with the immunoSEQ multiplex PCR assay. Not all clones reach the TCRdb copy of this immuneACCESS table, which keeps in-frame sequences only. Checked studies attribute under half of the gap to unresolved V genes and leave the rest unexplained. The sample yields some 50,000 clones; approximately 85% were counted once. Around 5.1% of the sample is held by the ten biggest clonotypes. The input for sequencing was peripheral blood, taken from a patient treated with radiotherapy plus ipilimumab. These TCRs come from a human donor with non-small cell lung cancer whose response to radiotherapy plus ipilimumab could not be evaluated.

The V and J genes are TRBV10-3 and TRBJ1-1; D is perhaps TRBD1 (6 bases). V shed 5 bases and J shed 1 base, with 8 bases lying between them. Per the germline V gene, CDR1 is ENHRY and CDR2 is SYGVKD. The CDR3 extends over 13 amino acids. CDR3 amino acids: CAISSDRNTEAFF. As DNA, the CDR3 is TGTGCCATCAGTTCGGACAGGAACACTGAAGCTTTCTTT.

This chain's CDR3 is CASGPGGRYGYTF. The CDR3 bases are TGTGCCAGCGGACCCGGGGGACGGTATGGCTACACCTTC. V gene TRBV27 combines with J gene TRBJ1-2; a weak D match, TRBD1 (5 bases). Per germline, CDR1 MNHEY and CDR2 SMNVEV (reference sequence). The CDR3 length is 13 residues. The V and J ends lost 8 bases and 5 bases respectively, with 15 bases between them.

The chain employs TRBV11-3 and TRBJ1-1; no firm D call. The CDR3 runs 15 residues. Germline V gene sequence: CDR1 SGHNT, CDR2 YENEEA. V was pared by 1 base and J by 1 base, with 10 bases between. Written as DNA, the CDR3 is TGTGCCAGCAGCTTAGGCGGGAGGCAGAACACTGAAGCTTTCTTT. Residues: CASSLGGRQNTEAFF.

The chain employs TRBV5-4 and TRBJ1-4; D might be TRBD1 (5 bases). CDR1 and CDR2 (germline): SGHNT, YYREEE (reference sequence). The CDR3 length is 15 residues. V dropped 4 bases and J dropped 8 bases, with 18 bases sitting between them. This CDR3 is CASSTKGGAREKLFF. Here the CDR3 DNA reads TGTGCCAGCAGCACCAAGGGAGGGGCGCGGGAAAAACTGTTTTTT.

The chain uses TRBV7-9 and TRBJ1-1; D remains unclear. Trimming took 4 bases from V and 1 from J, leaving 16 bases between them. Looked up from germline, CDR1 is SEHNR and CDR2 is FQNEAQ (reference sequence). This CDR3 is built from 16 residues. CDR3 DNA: TGTGCCAGCAGCTCCCCCATTGGCGGGCCGAACACTGAAGCTTTCTTT. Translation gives CASSSPIGGPNTEAFF.

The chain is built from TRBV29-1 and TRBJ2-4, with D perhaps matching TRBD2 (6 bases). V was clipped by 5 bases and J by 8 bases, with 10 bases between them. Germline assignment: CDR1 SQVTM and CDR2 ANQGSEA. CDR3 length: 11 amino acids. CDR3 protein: CSVRGDHIQYF. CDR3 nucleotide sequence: TGCAGCGTTCGCGGGGACCACATTCAGTACTTC.

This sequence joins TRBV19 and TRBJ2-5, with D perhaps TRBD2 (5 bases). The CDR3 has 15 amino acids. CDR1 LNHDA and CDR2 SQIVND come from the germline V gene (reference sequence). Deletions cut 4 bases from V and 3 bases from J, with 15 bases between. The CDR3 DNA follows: TGTGCCAGTAGTAAATGGAGCCGGCGGGAAGAGACCCAGTACTTC. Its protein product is CASSKWSRREETQYF.

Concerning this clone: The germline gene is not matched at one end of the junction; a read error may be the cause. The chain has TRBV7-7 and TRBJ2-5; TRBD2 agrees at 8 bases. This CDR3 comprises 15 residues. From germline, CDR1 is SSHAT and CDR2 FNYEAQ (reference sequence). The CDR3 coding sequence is TGTGCTAGCAGCCCCAACGGGCTAGCGGGAGAGACCCAGTACTTC. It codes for CASSPNGLAGETQYF.

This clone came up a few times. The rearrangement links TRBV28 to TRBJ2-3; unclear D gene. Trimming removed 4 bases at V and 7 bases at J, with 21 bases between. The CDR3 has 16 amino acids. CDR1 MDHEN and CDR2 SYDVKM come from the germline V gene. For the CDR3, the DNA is TGTGCCAGCAGTTCTCTCAGGTTGTCCGCGCTTAATACGCAGTATTTT. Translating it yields CASSSLRLSALNTQYF.

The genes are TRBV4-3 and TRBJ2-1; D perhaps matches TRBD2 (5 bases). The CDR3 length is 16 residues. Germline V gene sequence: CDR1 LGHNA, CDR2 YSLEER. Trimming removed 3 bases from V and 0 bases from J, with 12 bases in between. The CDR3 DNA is TGCGCCAGCAGCCATTCACGGGGTAGCTCCTACAATGAGCAGTTCTTC. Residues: CASSHSRGSSYNEQFF.

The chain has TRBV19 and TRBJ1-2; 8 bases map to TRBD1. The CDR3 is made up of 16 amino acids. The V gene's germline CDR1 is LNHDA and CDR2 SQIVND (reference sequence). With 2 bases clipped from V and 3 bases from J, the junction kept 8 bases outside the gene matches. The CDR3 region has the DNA TGTGCCAGTAGTATAAGCAGCCAGGGGGCACACTATGGCTACACCTTC. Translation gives CASSISSQGAHYGYTF.

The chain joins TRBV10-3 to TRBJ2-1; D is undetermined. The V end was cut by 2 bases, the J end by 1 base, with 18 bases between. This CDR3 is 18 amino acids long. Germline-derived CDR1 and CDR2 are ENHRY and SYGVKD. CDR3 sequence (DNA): TGTGCCATCAGTGAGAGTAATGGCGGAGACGGGTCCTACAATGAGCAGTTCTTC. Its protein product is CAISESNGGDGSYNEQFF.

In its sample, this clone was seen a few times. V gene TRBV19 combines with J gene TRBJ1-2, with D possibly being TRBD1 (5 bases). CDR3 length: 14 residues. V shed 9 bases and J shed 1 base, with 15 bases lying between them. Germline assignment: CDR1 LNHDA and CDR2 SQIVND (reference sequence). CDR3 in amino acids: CASEDSPYNYGYTF. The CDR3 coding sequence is TGTGCCAGCGAAGACAGTCCGTATAACTATGGCTACACCTTC.

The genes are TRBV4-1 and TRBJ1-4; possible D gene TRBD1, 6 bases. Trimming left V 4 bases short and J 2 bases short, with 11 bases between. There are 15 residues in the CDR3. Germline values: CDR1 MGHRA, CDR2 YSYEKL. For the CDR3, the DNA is TGCGCCAGCAGCCGTGGGGGGGCCACTAATGAAAAACTGTTTTTT. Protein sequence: CASSRGGATNEKLFF.

The CDR3 nucleotides are TGTGCCAGCAGCCTCGGTGGGACGGGAGGCAATGAGCAGTTCTTC. This codes for CASSLGGTGGNEQFF. V and J are TRBV5-4 and TRBJ2-1, with 7 positions matching TRBD2. In germline, CDR1 is SGHNT, CDR2 YYREEE (reference sequence). The trim removed 4 bases at V and 6 bases at J, leaving 10 bases unmatched. CDR3 length: 15 amino acids.

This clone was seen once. The CDR3: CASSLTGPQNTF. DNA of the CDR3: TGTGCCAGCAGCTTGACAGGGCCCCAGAATACCTTC. The gene calls are TRBV7-2 and TRBJ1-2; 7 bases agree with TRBD1. Germline assignment: CDR1 SGHTA and CDR2 FQGNSA. J gave up 14 bases and V 3 bases, and 9 bases lay outside the gene matches. The CDR3 sequence is 12 residues long.

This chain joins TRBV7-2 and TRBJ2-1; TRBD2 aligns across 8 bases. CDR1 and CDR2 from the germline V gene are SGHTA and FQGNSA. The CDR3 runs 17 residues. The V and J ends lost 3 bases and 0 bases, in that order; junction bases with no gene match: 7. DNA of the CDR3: TGTGCCAGCAGCTTCGGACTAGCTAGTAACTCCTACAATGAGCAGTTCTTC. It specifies CASSFGLASNSYNEQFF.

The chain's CDR3 is CAWSVTGANVLTF. DNA of the CDR3: TGTGCCTGGAGTGTTACTGGGGCCAACGTCCTGACTTTC. The chain employs TRBV30 and TRBJ2-6; D is ambiguous. V lost 0 bases to trimming and J lost 2 bases, with 2 bases between them. The CDR3 loop spans 13 amino acids. The V gene's germline CDR1 is GTSNPN and CDR2 SVGIG (reference sequence).

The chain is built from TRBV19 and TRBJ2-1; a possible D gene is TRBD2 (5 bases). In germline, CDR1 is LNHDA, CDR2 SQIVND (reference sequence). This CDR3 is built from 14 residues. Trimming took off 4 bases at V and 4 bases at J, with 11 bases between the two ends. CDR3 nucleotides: TGTGCCAGTAGTAAGTGGGAGTCGTACAATGAGCAGTTCTTC. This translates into CASSKWESYNEQFF.

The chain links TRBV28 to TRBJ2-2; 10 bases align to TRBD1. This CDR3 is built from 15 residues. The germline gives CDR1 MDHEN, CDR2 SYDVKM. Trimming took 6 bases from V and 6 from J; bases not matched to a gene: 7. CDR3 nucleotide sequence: TGTGCCAGCAGCCCCCCCGGACAGGGGGCCGGGGAGCTGTTTTTT. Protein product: CASSPPGQGAGELFF. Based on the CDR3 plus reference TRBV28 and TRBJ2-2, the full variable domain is DVKVTQSSRYLVKRTGEKVFLECVQDMDHENMFWYRQDPGLGLRLIYFSYDVKMKEKGDIPEGYSVSREKKERFSLILESASTNQTSMYLCASSPPGQGAGELFFGEGSRLTVL.

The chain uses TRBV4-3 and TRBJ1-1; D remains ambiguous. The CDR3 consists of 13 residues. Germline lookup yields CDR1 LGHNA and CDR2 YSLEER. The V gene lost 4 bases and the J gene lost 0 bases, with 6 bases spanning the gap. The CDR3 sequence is CASSRSLNTEAFF. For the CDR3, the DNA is TGCGCCAGCAGCCGGAGCTTGAACACTGAAGCTTTCTTT.

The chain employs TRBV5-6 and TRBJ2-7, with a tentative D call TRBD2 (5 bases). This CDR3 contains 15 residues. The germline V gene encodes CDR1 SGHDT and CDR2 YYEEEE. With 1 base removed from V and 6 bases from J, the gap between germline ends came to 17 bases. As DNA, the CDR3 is TGTGCCAGCAGCTTGCGTTTGCCCTGGGCGGGCGAGCAGTACTTC. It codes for CASSLRLPWAGEQYF.

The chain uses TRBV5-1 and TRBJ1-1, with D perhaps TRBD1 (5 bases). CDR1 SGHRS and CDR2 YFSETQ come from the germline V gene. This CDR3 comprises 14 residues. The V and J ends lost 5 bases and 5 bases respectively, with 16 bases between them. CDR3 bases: TGCGCCAGCAGACAAGGGTTCCAGGGAACTGAAGCTTTCTTT. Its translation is CASRQGFQGTEAFF.

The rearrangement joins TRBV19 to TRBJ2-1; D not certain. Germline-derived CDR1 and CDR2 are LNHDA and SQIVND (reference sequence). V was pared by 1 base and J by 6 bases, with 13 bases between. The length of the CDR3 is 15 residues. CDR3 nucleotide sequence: TGTGCCAGTAGTATAGTCCTTAGTAGTGGCAATGAGCAGTTCTTC. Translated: CASSIVLSSGNEQFF.

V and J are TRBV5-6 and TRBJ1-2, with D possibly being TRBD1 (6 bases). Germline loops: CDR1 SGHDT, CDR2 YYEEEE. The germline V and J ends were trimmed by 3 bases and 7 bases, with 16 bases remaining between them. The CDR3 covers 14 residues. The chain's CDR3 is CASSYGQTSSGYTF. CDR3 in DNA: TGTGCCAGCAGCTACGGACAGACCTCCTCTGGCTACACCTTC.

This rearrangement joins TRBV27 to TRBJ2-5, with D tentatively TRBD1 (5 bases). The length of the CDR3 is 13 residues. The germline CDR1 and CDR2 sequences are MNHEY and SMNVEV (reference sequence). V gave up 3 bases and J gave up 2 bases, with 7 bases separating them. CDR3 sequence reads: CASSFQGQETQYF. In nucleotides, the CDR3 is TGTGCCAGCAGTTTTCAGGGACAAGAGACCCAGTACTTC.

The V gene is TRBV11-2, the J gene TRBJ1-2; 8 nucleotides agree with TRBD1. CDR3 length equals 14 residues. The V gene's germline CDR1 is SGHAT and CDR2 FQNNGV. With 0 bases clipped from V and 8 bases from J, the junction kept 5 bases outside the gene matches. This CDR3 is CASSLDWRTGGYTF. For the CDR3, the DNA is TGTGCCAGCAGCTTAGATTGGAGGACAGGGGGCTACACCTTC. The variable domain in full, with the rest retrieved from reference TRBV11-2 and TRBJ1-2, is EAGVAQSPRYKIIEKRQSVAFWCNPISGHATLYWYQQILGQGPKLLIQFQNNGVVDDSQLPKDRFSAERLKGVDSTLKIQPAKLEDSAVYLCASSLDWRTGGYTFGSGTRLTVV.

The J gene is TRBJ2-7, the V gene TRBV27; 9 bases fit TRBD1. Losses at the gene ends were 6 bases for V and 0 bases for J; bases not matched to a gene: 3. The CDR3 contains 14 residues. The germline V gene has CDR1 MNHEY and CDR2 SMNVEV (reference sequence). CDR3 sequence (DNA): TGTGCCAGCAGCCGGGACAGGGTCTCCTACGAGCAGTACTTC. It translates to CASSRDRVSYEQYF.

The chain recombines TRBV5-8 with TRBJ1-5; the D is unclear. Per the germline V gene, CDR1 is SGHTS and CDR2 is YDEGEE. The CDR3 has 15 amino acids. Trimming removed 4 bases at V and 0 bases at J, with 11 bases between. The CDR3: CASSRGDYSNQPQHF. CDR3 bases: TGTGCCAGCAGCCGAGGAGATTATAGCAATCAGCCCCAGCATTTT.